The 6 T cell receptor beta chains in this list originate from one sample, sequenced in a study of CD8 T cells in ankylosing spondylitis. TCRdb fed the 5' RACE reads into MiXCR, producing one record per CDR3 protein. This sample has more than 100,000 distinct CDR3 sequences, with around 10% found just once. The specimen sequenced was blood, either unsorted or a sorted T cell fraction (not recorded which). Source of these receptors: a female donor with ankylosing spondylitis or in good health (not recorded which).

This clonotype showed up just a few times. The chain links TRBV2 to TRBJ2-7, with unresolved D. The germline V gene has CDR1 SNHLY and CDR2 FYNNEI. Trimming left V 6 bases short and J 3 bases short, with 6 bases between. The length of the CDR3 is 11 residues. As DNA, the CDR3 is TGTGCCAGCAGGGAGAGCTACGAGCAGTACTTC. Residues: CASRESYEQYF.

Ten or more counts support this clonotype. The rearrangement uses TRBV6-1 and TRBJ2-1; 10 bases agree with TRBD1. The CDR3 consists of 17 residues. Germline V gene lookup returns CDR1 MNHNS and CDR2 SASEGT. V was pared by 6 bases and J by 7 bases, with 15 bases of the junction left unmatched. The CDR3 sequence is CASSPLGDRGQWNEQFF. The CDR3 DNA reads TGTGCCAGCAGCCCCTTAGGAGACAGGGGGCAGTGGAATGAGCAGTTCTTC.

This clonotype came up many times. The rearrangement links TRBV7-2 to TRBJ2-7; D remains ambiguous. The germline V gene encodes CDR1 SGHTA and CDR2 FQGNSA. With 4 bases removed from V and 2 bases from J, the gap between germline ends came to 6 bases. This CDR3 is 12 amino acids long. In DNA, the CDR3 is TGTGCCAGCAGCTCAACTCCCTACGAGCAGTACTTC. Its translation: CASSSTPYEQYF.

The chain joins TRBV18 to TRBJ2-7; TRBD2 agrees at 12 bases. The V gene's germline CDR1 is KGHSH and CDR2 LQKENI. There are 16 residues in the CDR3. V lost 5 bases and J lost 0; bases outside the gene matches: 5. CDR3 in amino acids: CASSFTSGGSSYEQYF. CDR3 DNA: TGTGCCAGCTCATTTACTAGCGGGGGGTCCTCCTACGAGCAGTACTTC.

This clonotype has a count of ten or more. This sequence joins TRBV5-1 and TRBJ2-3; D is perhaps TRBD2 (5 bases). From germline, CDR1 is SGHRS and CDR2 YFSETQ. Deletions cut 0 bases from V and 4 bases from J, with 12 bases between. The CDR3 sequence is 15 residues long. In DNA, the CDR3 is TGCGCCAGCAGCTTGGCGGGGATTGAGTCAGATACGCAGTATTTT. It specifies CASSLAGIESDTQYF.

Many counts were recorded for this clonotype. The rearrangement joins TRBV14 to TRBJ2-7, with D unresolved. The germline V gene has CDR1 SGHDN and CDR2 FVKESK. The CDR3 runs to 13 residues. V lost 2 bases and J 3 bases, leaving 8 bases between the germline ends. Here the CDR3 reads CASSQHVSYEQYF. CDR3 in DNA: TGTGCCAGCAGCCAACACGTCAGCTACGAGCAGTACTTC.